This TCR beta chain was retrieved from a study of long-term antiretroviral therapy in people with HIV. The libraries were made with immunoSEQ v3.0 at survey level. Profiling relied on immunoSEQ multiplex PCR, and the TCRdb table lists in-frame clones only, not all of them. The sample holds tens of thousands of clones, around 87% seen once. CDR3 size: 16 residues. The germline V gene encodes CDR1 SGHNT and CDR2 YYREEE (reference sequence). V trimming: 1 base; J trimming: 7 bases; junction bases outside the gene matches: 7. Donors needed at least one pre-ART PBMC sample plus at least two post-ART samples.

This sequence joins TRBV5-4 and TRBJ2-7, with TRBD2 identical over 14 bases. The sequenced sample was unsorted PBMCs, obtained 2.7 years after starting antiretroviral therapy. This receptor was obtained from a man aged 40-55 years with HIV. DNA for the CDR3: TGTGCCAGCAGCTTGCGCGGGACTAGCGGGGGAGGAGAGCAGTACTTC. This encodes CASSLRGTSGGGEQYF.